This T cell receptor beta chain was observed in a study of Ad26.COV2.S vaccination and SARS-CoV-2 variants. The study's findings and limits: Estimates derived from TCR breadth and depth analyses may have underestimated total T cell responses.

Germline loops: CDR1 SGDLS, CDR2 YYNGEE. Trimming cost V 0 bases and J 8 bases, with 11 bases left between them. The CDR3 consists of 14 residues. For this clone: Its matching antigen is unknown.

This sample's treatment: around 19 received Ad26.COV2.S at low or high dose, single or two shots; roughly five received placebo; per-sample allocation not given. Specimen acquisition occurred on day 63 following the initial vaccine or placebo injection. Sequencing used immunoSEQ multiplex PCR; TCRdb keeps in-frame clones, though not all of them. The sample holds roughly 380,000 clones, more than 75% seen once. The source is a person between 18 and 59 years old who received the Ad26.COV2.S COVID-19 vaccine or a placebo. The input for sequencing was peripheral blood, taken in a trial of Ad26.COV2.S vaccine versus placebo. The chain links TRBV9 to TRBJ2-2; D unresolved. The CDR3 DNA is TGTGCCAGCAGCGTAGTGGTCGGAAGGGGGGAGCTGTTTTTT. The encoded protein is CASSVVVGRGELFF.